The 27 T cell receptor beta chains in this list originate from one sample, sequenced in a study of blood T cell repertoires in COVID-19. Libraries were prepared by immunoSEQ multiplex PCR; TCRdb keeps only in-frame clonotypes and omits some of them. Of about 480,000 clones in the sample, around nine tenths were seen once. The sequenced sample consisted of PBMCs or T cells enriched from blood (not recorded which). The receptors shown here come from a woman aged 55-69 years who had recovered from COVID-19.

The rearrangement uses TRBV9 and TRBJ2-7, with D possibly matching TRBD2 (6 bases). Germline values: CDR1 SGDLS, CDR2 YYNGEE. V dropped 2 bases and J dropped 5 bases, with 11 bases sitting between them. The CDR3 runs to 13 residues. The CDR3 bases are TGTGCCAGCAGCGTGGAGGGGCTAGACGAGCAGTACTTC. Translation: CASSVEGLDEQYF.

The chain is built from TRBV7-6 and TRBJ1-1, with D possibly TRBD1 on 6 matching bases. CDR1 and CDR2 from the germline V gene are SGHVS and FNYEAQ. This CDR3 has 15 residues. Trimming left V 5 bases short and J 4 bases short, with 17 bases between. This chain's CDR3 is CASSPRQVTGTEAFF. The DNA for the CDR3 is TGTGCCAGCAGCCCCAGACAGGTAACGGGCACTGAAGCTTTCTTT.

Only one count was recorded for this clone. This rearrangement joins TRBV5-4 to TRBJ1-1, with D possibly being TRBD1 (5 bases). The CDR3 is 14 residues long. V lost 3 bases and J lost 4, with 13 bases in between. Germline V gives CDR1 SGHNT, CDR2 YYREEE (reference sequence). The CDR3 sequence is CASSSRGGATEAFF. The CDR3, as DNA: TGTGCCAGCAGCTCTCGGGGGGGAGCCACTGAAGCTTTCTTT.

This clone was counted only a few times. V is TRBV4-1 and J is TRBJ1-2, with 9 bases fitting TRBD1. The CDR3 spans 16 residues. V was pared by 4 bases and J by 7 bases, with 13 bases of the junction left unmatched. From germline, CDR1 is MGHRA and CDR2 YSYEKL. The CDR3 sequence is CASSRVPGQGVPGYTF. CDR3 in DNA: TGCGCCAGCAGCCGAGTTCCGGGACAGGGAGTTCCTGGCTACACCTTC.

The chain uses TRBV10-3 and TRBJ2-7, with 11 bases matching TRBD2. J lost 4 bases, V lost 10 bases, and 6 bases had no gene match. The CDR3 spans 13 residues. Per the germline V gene, CDR1 is ENHRY and CDR2 is SYGVKD. For the CDR3, the DNA is TGTGCCAGTAGCGGGGGGGCGGTGTACGAGCAGTACGTC. Translated, it gives CASSGGAVYEQYV.

CDR3 sequence: CASSRQGMGNEKLFF. CDR3 nucleotide sequence: TGCGCCAGCAGCAGACAGGGTATGGGGAATGAAAAACTGTTTTTT. The V and J genes are TRBV5-1 and TRBJ1-4; 7 bases are a match to TRBD1. The V segment lost 4 bases and the J segment 5 bases; nucleotides outside the gene matches: 8. The germline V gene has CDR1 SGHRS and CDR2 YFSETQ. This CDR3 contains 15 residues. Full variable domain (missing parts from reference TRBV5-1 and TRBJ1-4): KAGVTQTPRYLIKTRGQQVTLSCSPISGHRSVSWYQQTPGQGLQFLFEYFSETQRNKGNFPGRFSGRQFSNSRSEMNVSTLELGDSALYLCASSRQGMGNEKLFFGSGTQLSVL.

This clone has just a few counts. J is TRBJ2-7 and V is TRBV5-4; D perhaps matches TRBD2 (6 bases). This CDR3 has 14 residues. The germline CDR1 and CDR2 sequences are SGHNT and YYREEE (reference sequence). V shed 3 bases and J shed 5 bases, with 15 bases lying between them. CDR3 sequence: CASSSEAREHEQYF. The CDR3 DNA follows: TGTGCCAGCAGCTCGGAAGCACGGGAGCACGAGCAGTACTTC.

The rearrangement links TRBV2 to TRBJ2-7; D unclear. Germline V gives CDR1 SNHLY, CDR2 FYNNEI. CDR3 length: 14 amino acids. V dropped 4 bases and J dropped 2 bases, with 12 bases sitting between them. CDR3 loop: CASSGAVGTYEQYV. The CDR3 region has the DNA TGTGCCAGCAGTGGGGCCGTAGGTACCTACGAGCAGTACGTC.

The V gene is TRBV4-1, the J gene TRBJ2-1, with TRBD1 as a possible D gene (6 bases). V dropped 4 bases and J dropped 8 bases, with 12 bases sitting between them. CDR1 and CDR2 (germline): MGHRA, YSYEKL. This CDR3 is built from 13 residues. In DNA form, the CDR3 reads TGCGCCAGCAGCCGAAACAGGGTCGATGAGCAGTTCTTC. The encoded protein is CASSRNRVDEQFF.

The gene calls are TRBV2 and TRBJ1-1, with D possibly TRBD1 on 6 matching bases. Germline loops: CDR1 SNHLY, CDR2 FYNNEI. The CDR3 covers 12 residues. V shed 8 bases and J shed 6 bases, with 13 bases lying between them. The CDR3, as DNA: TGTGCCAGCCTCCAGGGGTCGGCTGAAGCTTTCTTT. It is translated as CASLQGSAEAFF.

CDR3 nucleotides: TGCGCCAGCAGCTTAGTAGGGACAGGCTACGAGCAGTACGTC. Protein: CASSLVGTGYEQYV. The chain carries TRBV5-1 and TRBJ2-7, with 8 bases that match TRBD1. Germline values: CDR1 SGHRS, CDR2 YFSETQ. V was clipped by 2 bases and J by 3 bases; unmatched bases: 4. The CDR3 extends over 14 amino acids.

This clone was observed a single time. This chain joins TRBV3-1 (or the pseudogene TRBV3-2) and TRBJ1-6, with 8 nucleotides matching TRBD1. CDR1 LGHDT and CDR2 YNNKEL come from the germline V gene (reference sequence). J gave up 11 bases and V 3 bases, and 9 bases lay outside the gene matches. The CDR3 consists of 15 residues. The CDR3 sequence: CASSQGGQVGTPLHF. CDR3 in DNA: TGTGCCAGCAGCCAGGGGGGACAGGTGGGCACACCCCTCCACTTT.

The J gene is TRBJ2-7, the V gene TRBV11-2, with 8 bases identical to TRBD1. V dropped 2 bases and J dropped 2; count of bases not matched to a gene: 8. Per germline, CDR1 SGHAT and CDR2 FQNNGV. This CDR3 is 16 amino acids long. In DNA form, the CDR3 reads TGTGCCAGCAGCTTAATCGACAGGGGACGAACCTACGAGCAGTACTTC. Its protein product is CASSLIDRGRTYEQYF. Combining the CDR3 with reference TRBV11-2 and TRBJ2-7 gives the whole variable domain EAGVAQSPRYKIIEKRQSVAFWCNPISGHATLYWYQQILGQGPKLLIQFQNNGVVDDSQLPKDRFSAERLKGVDSTLKIQPAKLEDSAVYLCASSLIDRGRTYEQYFGPGTRLTVT.

V gene TRBV10-3 combines with J gene TRBJ1-2; D gene ambiguous. Germline V lookup: CDR1 ENHRY, CDR2 SYGVKD. Trimming stripped 6 bases from V and 7 bases from J, with 18 bases between. This CDR3 has 14 residues. CDR3 in DNA: TGTGCCATCAGCGAGCCGCCATTGCGAGGTGGCTACACCTTC. Its protein product is CAISEPPLRGGYTF.

The table lists this clone with a count of one. The V and J genes are TRBV6-1 and TRBJ1-1, with TRBD1 matching over 8 bases. Trimming cost V 2 bases and J 12 bases; bases outside gene matches: 11. The CDR3 loop spans 14 amino acids. Per germline, CDR1 MNHNS and CDR2 SASEGT. CDR3 protein: CASSEYGQGVGPFF. The DNA of the CDR3 is TGTGCCAGCAGTGAATACGGACAGGGCGTGGGGCCTTTCTTT.

The rearrangement joins TRBV5-1 to TRBJ1-2; 10 bases match TRBD1. The CDR3 totals 13 residues. With 4 bases clipped from V and 8 bases from J, the junction kept 5 bases outside the gene matches. Germline CDR1 reads SGHRS; CDR2 reads YFSETQ. The CDR3 region is CASSPGTGAGYTF. CDR3 bases: TGCGCCAGCAGCCCTGGGACAGGGGCCGGCTACACCTTC. The full variable domain, rest sourced from reference TRBV5-1 and TRBJ1-2, is KAGVTQTPRYLIKTRGQQVTLSCSPISGHRSVSWYQQTPGQGLQFLFEYFSETQRNKGNFPGRFSGRQFSNSRSEMNVSTLELGDSALYLCASSPGTGAGYTFGSGTRLTVV.

The J gene is TRBJ1-3, the V gene TRBV9, with D perhaps TRBD1 (6 bases). With 4 bases removed from V and 0 bases from J, the gap between germline ends came to 11 bases. CDR1 SGDLS and CDR2 YYNGEE come from the germline V gene. This CDR3 spans 15 amino acids. This CDR3 reads CASSPGDVSGNTIYF. The CDR3, as DNA: TGTGCCAGCAGCCCAGGGGATGTCTCTGGAAACACCATATATTTT. The full variable domain, completed using reference TRBV9 and TRBJ1-3, is DSGVTQTPKHLITATGQRVTLRCSPRSGDLSVYWYQQSLDQGLQFLIQYYNGEERAKGNILERFSAQQFPDLHSELNLSSLELGDSALYFCASSPGDVSGNTIYFGEGSWLTVV.

DNA for the CDR3: TGTGCCAGCACTCTCCCGGGAAGAGCCGGAGAGCAGTTCTTC. It is translated as CASTLPGRAGEQFF. The chain combines TRBV6-5 with TRBJ2-1, with D perhaps matching TRBD2 (5 bases). The CDR3 runs to 14 residues. Germline loops: CDR1 MNHEY, CDR2 SVGAGI. With 7 bases removed from V and 10 bases from J, the gap between germline ends came to 20 bases.

The genes are TRBV30 and TRBJ1-1; TRBD1 matches at 8 bases. Trimming took 2 bases from V and 6 from J; bases not matched to a gene: 14. The CDR3 sequence is 16 residues long. Germline CDR1 GTSNPN, CDR2 SVGIG (reference sequence). Here the CDR3 DNA reads TGTGCCTGGAGTCTCCAGGGGACAGGCCTAGGGGCTGAAGCTTTCTTT. This sequence encodes CAWSLQGTGLGAEAFF.

This clone was counted once. The rearrangement joins TRBV5-4 to TRBJ2-1; 9 nucleotides agree with TRBD2. The CDR3 extends over 15 amino acids. Germline values: CDR1 SGHNT, CDR2 YYREEE (reference sequence). V lost 5 bases and J lost 4; bases outside the gene matches: 7. Here the CDR3 DNA reads TGTGCCAGCAGTCCGGGACTAGCCTTGTACAATGAGCAGTTCTTC. Translation gives CASSPGLALYNEQFF.

This chain links TRBV3-1 (or the pseudogene TRBV3-2) with TRBJ1-6; TRBD1 might be the D (5 bases). The CDR3 is made up of 15 amino acids. V was shortened by 4 bases and J by 8 bases, with 15 bases between the two germline ends. Germline V CDR1 and CDR2: LGHDT, YNNKEL (reference sequence). DNA of the CDR3: TGTGCCAGCAGCCCCAAAGGGCAGGGCTATTCACCCCTCCACTTT. Translated, it gives CASSPKGQGYSPLHF.

The rearrangement links TRBV4-1 to TRBJ2-7, with 11 bases lining up with TRBD2. The V gene's germline CDR1 is MGHRA and CDR2 YSYEKL. V lost 1 base, J lost 7 bases, and 6 bases stayed unmatched. The CDR3 sequence is 15 residues long. CDR3 residues: CASSQVAGGPKEQYF. In DNA form, the CDR3 reads TGCGCCAGCAGCCAAGTAGCGGGGGGGCCGAAGGAGCAGTACTTC.

The chain is built from TRBV6-4 and TRBJ1-3; unclear D gene. Trimming took off 10 bases at V and 0 bases at J, with 28 bases between the two ends. The CDR3 extends over 19 amino acids. Germline V gene data show CDR1 as MRHNA and CDR2 as SNTAGT. The CDR3 DNA is TGTGCCACAACTGTGCGCGCGAGGGCAGGTCGCCGCTCTGGAAACACCATATATTTT. Residues: CATTVRARAGRRSGNTIYF.

The V and J genes are TRBV24-1 and TRBJ1-2; 7 nucleotides match TRBD1. The CDR3 covers 14 residues. Germline CDR1 is KGHDR and CDR2 is SFDVKD. V was pared by 3 bases and J by 8 bases, with 8 bases of the junction left unmatched. CDR3 residues: CATSDLTGAGGYTF. The CDR3, as DNA: TGTGCCACCAGTGATCTCACAGGGGCGGGAGGCTACACCTTC.

The rearrangement links TRBV20-1 to TRBJ1-2, with TRBD1 as a possible D gene (6 bases). Trimming stripped 8 bases from V and 7 bases from J, with 14 bases between. Germline values: CDR1 DFQATT, CDR2 SNEGSKA (reference sequence). This CDR3 spans 11 amino acids. The CDR3 loop is CSQQGVGGYTF. CDR3 DNA: TGCAGTCAACAGGGTGTAGGTGGCTACACCTTC.

The chain has TRBV6-5 and TRBJ2-4; D is possibly TRBD2 (5 bases). Germline V gene lookup returns CDR1 MNHEY and CDR2 SVGAGI. V lost 5 bases, J lost 0 bases, and 11 bases lay in between. The CDR3 sequence is 15 residues long. CDR3 nucleotides: TGTGCCAGCAGTCCGAGGGAGCTAGCCAAAAACATTCAGTACTTC. Its translation: CASSPRELAKNIQYF.

The rearrangement uses TRBV9 and TRBJ2-1; 10 nucleotides match TRBD2. The germline CDR1 and CDR2 sequences are SGDLS and YYNGEE. CDR3 length: 14 residues. The ends lost 4 bases at V and 4 bases at J; junction bases unmatched: 2. The DNA for the CDR3 is TGTGCCAGCAGCCTAGCGGGGGTATACAATGAGCAGTTCTTC. It encodes CASSLAGVYNEQFF.